This TCR beta chain was obtained from a study of cytomegalovirus exposure and HLA in healthy donors. Study-level findings and limits: Beyond CMV serostatus, there was no information to go on about immune exposure. Reported performance of the classifier showed diagnosis of cytomegalovirus status with high specificity and sensitivity. In a later analysis, V- and J-gene trimming of beta chains associated with a DCLRE1C missense variant, replicated independently. The study put 150 to 200 TCR beta chains on its list as cytomegalovirus-associated.

Comment on this clone: Its antigen is not known.

There are 15 residues in the CDR3. Trimming left V 6 bases short and J 2 bases short, with 18 bases between. Germline V gene lookup returns CDR1 SGHRS and CDR2 YFSETQ. The PCR employed 60 Vbeta primers together with 13 Jbeta primers. The table came from immunoSEQ multiplex PCR; TCRdb's copy has only in-frame clones and leaves some out. The repertoire has some 78,000 clones, approximately 80% of them found once; the top ten carry 20% to 25%. The V gene is TRBV5-1, the J gene TRBJ2-7; D might be TRBD1 (6 bases). This clonotype originated in a woman aged 45-59 years in good health and CMV-seropositive. Sample: PBMCs. CDR3 sequence reads: CASKGQSSTAYEQYF. CDR3 sequence (DNA): TGCGCCAGCAAGGGACAAAGCTCTACAGCCTACGAGCAGTACTTC.